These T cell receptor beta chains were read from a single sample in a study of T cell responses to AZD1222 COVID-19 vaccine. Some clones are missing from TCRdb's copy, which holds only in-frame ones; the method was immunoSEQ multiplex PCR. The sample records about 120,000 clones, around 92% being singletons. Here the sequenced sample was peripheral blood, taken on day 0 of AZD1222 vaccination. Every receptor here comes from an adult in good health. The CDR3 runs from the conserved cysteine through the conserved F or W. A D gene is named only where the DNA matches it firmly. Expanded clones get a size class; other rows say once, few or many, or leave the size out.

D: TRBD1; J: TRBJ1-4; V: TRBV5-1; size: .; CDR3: CASSEGQGTTNEKLFF; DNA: TGCGCCAGCAGCGAGGGACAGGGAACAACTAATGAAAAACTGTTTTTT
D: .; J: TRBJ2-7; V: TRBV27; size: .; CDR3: CASGSGFDEQYF; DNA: TGTGCCAGCGGGAGTGGTTTCGACGAGCAGTACTTC
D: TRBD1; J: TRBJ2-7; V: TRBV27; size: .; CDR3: CASSLYRDRAYEQYF; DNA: TGTGCCAGCAGTTTATATCGGGACAGGGCCTACGAGCAGTACTTC
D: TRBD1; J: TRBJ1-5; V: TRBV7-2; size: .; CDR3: CASSPGQGANQPQHF; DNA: TGTGCCAGCAGCCCTGGACAGGGGGCCAATCAGCCCCAGCATTTT
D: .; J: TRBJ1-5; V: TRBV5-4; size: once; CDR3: CASSPALGQPQHF; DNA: TGTGCCAGCAGTCCTGCGTTAGGTCAGCCCCAGCATTTT
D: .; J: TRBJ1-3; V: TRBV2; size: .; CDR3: CASSEVGNTIYF; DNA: TGTGCCAGCAGTGAAGTTGGAAACACCATATATTTT
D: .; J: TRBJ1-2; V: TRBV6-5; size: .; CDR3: CASSYQGNYGYTF; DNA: TGTGCCAGCAGTTATCAGGGGAACTATGGCTACACCTTC
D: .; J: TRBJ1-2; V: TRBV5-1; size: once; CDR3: CASSLAGSNYGYTF; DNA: TGCGCCAGCAGCTTGGCCGGAAGTAACTATGGCTACACCTTC
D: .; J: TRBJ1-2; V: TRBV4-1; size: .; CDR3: CASSDTVAYGYTF; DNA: TGCGCCAGCAGCGATACAGTCGCCTATGGCTACACCTTC
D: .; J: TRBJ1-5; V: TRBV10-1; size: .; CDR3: CASSESRGQPQHF; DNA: TGCGCCAGCAGTGAGTCGAGGGGTCAGCCCCAGCATTTT